A single sample is the source of the 23 T cell receptor beta chains below, sequenced in a study of regulatory T cells in long-lasting Graves disease. As for time point: newly diagnosed GD, antithyroid drugs for less than 3 months. The authors made the TCR library using RNA they extracted from PBMCs. In building TCR beta libraries, iRepertoire HTBI primers were used together with Arm-PCR of CDR3 regions. One entry per CDR3 protein, called by TCRdb with MiXCR from the multiplex PCR reads. Of some 500,000 distinct CDR3 sequences listed, approximately 12% were seen once; the top ten hold roughly 9.7%. This sample also belongs to another study, concerning T cells in Graves' hyperthyroidism and ophthalmopathy.

Source: peripheral blood mononuclear cells (PBMCs), taken at new diagnosis, from a patient treated with antithyroid drugs. The receptors were sampled from a man aged 30 to 45 with Graves disease.

This clonotype occurred many times. V and J are TRBV11-2 and TRBJ2-7, with a tentative D call TRBD2 (5 bases). This CDR3 region has 14 residues. Trimming left V 4 bases short and J 4 bases short, with 14 bases between. From germline, CDR1 is SGHAT and CDR2 FQNNGV. The CDR3 DNA sequence: TGTGCCAGCAGCTCTTATAGCGTCTCGTACGAGCAGTACTTC. Translated: CASSSYSVSYEQYF.

In the case of this clonotype: Since no conserved phenylalanine or tryptophan closes the CDR3, a read error is the likely cause. The chain uses TRBV12-3 or TRBV12-4 and TRBJ2-1; the D gene is possibly TRBD2 (7 bases). The CDR3 loop spans 14 amino acids. Deletions cut 3 bases from V and 9 bases from J, with 15 bases between. CDR3 in DNA: TGTGCCAGCAGTTTGGGTCGGGGGGCCGGTGAGCAGTTCCTC. Protein product: CASSLGRGAGEQFL.

This clonotype was found many times. The CDR3 reads CASSLNPRGGDEQFF. The CDR3 DNA reads as TGTGCCAGCAGTTTAAACCCAAGAGGAGGGGATGAGCAGTTCTTC. The V and J genes are TRBV7-8 and TRBJ2-1; possibly TRBD2 for D (6 bases). Trimming cost V 6 bases and J 8 bases, with 20 bases left between them. The germline V gene encodes CDR1 SGHVS and CDR2 FQNEAQ. The CDR3 contains 15 residues.

This clonotype appeared a few times. The V call is TRBV4-1, the J call TRBJ2-3; 7 bases fit TRBD2. The germline CDR1 and CDR2 sequences are MGHRA and YSYEKL. V trimming: 6 bases; J trimming: 5 bases; junction bases outside the gene matches: 8. This CDR3 region has 14 residues. In DNA, the CDR3 is TGCGCCAGCAGGGACGGGAGGAGAAGAGATACGCAGTATTTT. This gives the protein CASRDGRRRDTQYF.

In this sample, this clonotype turned up many times. The chain couples TRBV30 to TRBJ2-7, with 8 bases identical to TRBD1. V lost 0 bases to trimming and J lost 12 bases; unmatched junction nucleotides: 10. The germline V gene has CDR1 GTSNPN and CDR2 SVGIG (reference sequence). The CDR3 consists of 13 residues. CDR3 sequence reads: CAWSVTGQGILYF. CDR3 DNA sequence: TGTGCCTGGAGTGTTACCGGACAGGGAATACTGTACTTC. Variable domain in full (rest from reference TRBV30 and TRBJ2-7): SQTIHQWPATLVQPVGSPLSLECTVEGTSNPNLYWYRQAAGRGLQLLFYSVGIGQISSEVPQNLSASRPQDRQFILSSKKLLLSDSGFYLCAWSVTGQGILYFGPGTRLTVT.

This clonotype turned up a few times. CDR3 DNA: TGTGCCAGCAGCTCAGGGGTGCGAAGCACAGATACGCAGTATTTT. Amino acids: CASSSGVRSTDTQYF. V usage is TRBV5-8 and J usage is TRBJ2-3; D perhaps matches TRBD1 (6 bases). V was cut by 3 bases and J by 0 bases, with 11 bases left in between. The length of the CDR3 is 15 residues. Germline V gene sequence: CDR1 SGHTS, CDR2 YDEGEE. Based on the CDR3 plus reference TRBV5-8 and TRBJ2-3, the full variable domain is EAGVTQSPTHLIKTRGQQATLRCSPISGHTSVYWYQQALGLGLQFLLWYDEGEERNRGNFPPRFSGRQFPNYSSELNVNALELEDSALYLCASSSGVRSTDTQYFGPGTRLTVL.

This clonotype showed up many times. This sequence joins TRBV6-1 and TRBJ1-1, with a possible D match to TRBD1 (6 bases). The CDR3 contains 14 residues. Germline V gives CDR1 MNHNS, CDR2 SASEGT. V was shortened by 6 bases and J by 0 bases, with 11 bases between the two germline ends. In nucleotides, the CDR3 is TGTGCCAGCAGAACAGGGACTATGAACACTGAAGCTTTCTTT. As protein: CASRTGTMNTEAFF.

This clonotype was seen ten or more times. The chain has TRBV6-2 or TRBV6-3 and TRBJ2-3; D perhaps matches TRBD2 (5 bases). The ends were cut back, 5 bases at V and 6 bases at J, with 15 bases in the middle. Germline loops: CDR1 MNHEY, CDR2 SVGEGT. The CDR3 contains 14 residues. The CDR3 sequence is CASSDEGSGDTQYF. The CDR3 DNA follows: TGTGCCAGCAGTGATGAGGGATCCGGGGATACGCAGTATTTT.

This clonotype was observed many times. The rearrangement links TRBV29-1 to TRBJ2-7; D gene unclear. Germline values: CDR1 SQVTM, CDR2 ANQGSEA. Trimming took 7 bases from V and 6 from J, leaving 22 bases between them. CDR3 length: 14 residues. CDR3 protein: CSALPKGTLSEQYF. In DNA, the CDR3 is TGCAGCGCCTTACCGAAGGGCACCCTTTCCGAGCAGTACTTC.

The CDR3 coding sequence is TGTGCCACCAGTGATCCGAAAGCGGGAGCCTACAATGAGCAGTTCTTC. Residues: CATSDPKAGAYNEQFF. V usage is TRBV24-1 and J usage is TRBJ2-1; 8 nucleotides match TRBD2. CDR1 and CDR2 from the germline V gene are KGHDR and SFDVKD. CDR3 length: 16 residues. The V segment lost 3 bases and the J segment 2 bases; nucleotides outside the gene matches: 5.

Turning to this clonotype: This may come from a read error, since a much larger clone is one base off. V usage is TRBV10-3 and J usage is TRBJ2-1; D not certain. Germline V lookup: CDR1 ENHRY, CDR2 SYGVKD. This CDR3 comprises 11 residues. The CDR3 nucleotides are TGTGCCATCAGTGGAGGCAATGAGCAGTCCTTC. It specifies CAISGGNEQSF.

This clonotype was recorded a few times. The chain is built from TRBV27 and TRBJ2-2; 7 bases are shared with TRBD1. The germline V gene has CDR1 MNHEY and CDR2 SMNVEV (reference sequence). The CDR3 has 15 amino acids. Trimming took 3 bases from V and 5 from J; bases not matched to a gene: 6. The CDR3 nucleotides are TGTGCCAGCAGTTTCAGGGTCAGGGGGACCGGGGAGCTGTTTTTT. This codes for CASSFRVRGTGELFF.

V and J are TRBV4-2 and TRBJ2-7; D is possibly TRBD1 (6 bases). CDR3 length equals 15 residues. V was clipped by 0 bases and J by 6 bases, with 15 bases between them. The V gene's germline CDR1 is LGHNA and CDR2 YNFKEQ. The CDR3 loop is CASSQDWDIWSEQYF. In nucleotides, the CDR3 is TGTGCCAGCAGCCAAGATTGGGACATTTGGAGCGAGCAGTACTTC.

The sample holds many counts of this clonotype. The chain carries TRBV2 and TRBJ2-7; D is ambiguous. The CDR3 is 12 amino acids. V lost 6 bases and J 3 bases, leaving 9 bases between the germline ends. The germline V gene has CDR1 SNHLY and CDR2 FYNNEI. The CDR3 coding sequence is TGTGCCAGCAGCGGACCCTACTACGAGCAGTACTTC. Encoded protein: CASSGPYYEQYF.

This clonotype was observed at least ten times. The V call is TRBV5-1, the J call TRBJ2-3; D possibly corresponds to TRBD1 (6 bases). The CDR3 totals 16 residues. The germline CDR1 and CDR2 sequences are SGHRS and YFSETQ. V lost 2 bases and J lost 0, with 13 bases in between. CDR3 loop: CASSFGQTISTDTQYF. For the CDR3, the DNA is TGCGCCAGCAGCTTCGGACAGACCATTAGCACAGATACGCAGTATTTT.

This clonotype was recorded many times. The chain couples TRBV29-1 to TRBJ1-2; 8 bases are shared with TRBD1. The CDR3 contains 13 residues. Per the germline V gene, CDR1 is SQVTM and CDR2 is ANQGSEA. Trimming at V came to 7 bases and at J to 4 bases, leaving 8 bases not matched to a gene. The CDR3: CSAKGTGIYGYTF. CDR3 DNA: TGCAGCGCGAAGGGGACAGGTATCTATGGCTACACCTTC. The variable domain in full, with the rest retrieved from reference TRBV29-1 and TRBJ1-2, is SAVISQKPSRDICQRGTSLTIQCQVDSQVTMMFWYRQQPGQSLTLIATANQGSEATYESGFVIDKFPISRPNLTFSTLTVSNMSPEDSSIYLCSAKGTGIYGYTFGSGTRLTVV.

V gene TRBV7-9 combines with J gene TRBJ2-1; D gene unclear. This CDR3 comprises 15 residues. CDR1 is SEHNR, CDR2 FQNEAQ, per germline (reference sequence). V lost 3 bases, J lost 0 bases, and 9 bases lay in between. Written as DNA, the CDR3 is TGTGCCAGCAGCTTTCCCACATCCTCCTACAATGAGCAGTTCTTC. As protein: CASSFPTSSYNEQFF.

This clonotype was observed many times. The chain carries TRBV11-3 and TRBJ2-3, with D uncertain. The ends were cut back, 3 bases at V and 4 bases at J, with 8 bases in the middle. Germline loops: CDR1 SGHNT, CDR2 YENEEA. The CDR3 is made up of 13 amino acids. CDR3 loop: CASSFSMADTQYF. CDR3 sequence (DNA): TGTGCCAGCAGCTTCTCCATGGCAGATACGCAGTATTTT. The complete variable domain, with remaining parts taken from reference TRBV11-3 and TRBJ2-3, reads EAGVVQSPRYKIIEKKQPVAFWCNPISGHNTLYWYLQNLGQGPELLIRYENEEAVDDSQLPKDRFSAERLKGVDSTLKIQPAELGDSAVYLCASSFSMADTQYFGPGTRLTVL.

CDR3 region: CASAIAGGTMLYGYTF. CDR3 nucleotides: TGTGCCAGCGCGATAGCTGGGGGGACAATGTTATATGGCTACACCTTC. The rearrangement uses TRBV7-9 and TRBJ1-2, with D maybe TRBD1 (6 bases). The CDR3 has 16 amino acids. Germline lookup yields CDR1 SEHNR and CDR2 FQNEAQ (reference sequence). V was cut by 8 bases and J by 5 bases, with 24 bases left in between.

There are many counts of this clonotype. The V gene is TRBV29-1, the J gene TRBJ2-1, with 10 bases aligning to TRBD2. Trimming took 6 bases from V and 0 from J; bases not matched to a gene: 8. The CDR3 covers 16 residues. From germline, CDR1 is SQVTM and CDR2 ANQGSEA. The CDR3 nucleotides read TGCAGCGTCGTAAGACTAGCGGGCAGCTCCTACAATGAGCAGTTCTTC. Amino acids: CSVVRLAGSSYNEQFF.

This clonotype has at least ten counts. The V call is TRBV5-1, the J call TRBJ2-1, with a tentative D call TRBD2 (5 bases). Germline loops: CDR1 SGHRS, CDR2 YFSETQ. The CDR3 sequence is 14 residues long. Trimming shortened V by 2 bases and J by 5 bases, and 11 bases separated the two germline ends. The CDR3 DNA reads as TGCGCCAGCAGCTTCATAGCGACACACAATGAGCAGTTCTTC. This sequence encodes CASSFIATHNEQFF. The whole variable domain, filled in from reference TRBV5-1 and TRBJ2-1, reads KAGVTQTPRYLIKTRGQQVTLSCSPISGHRSVSWYQQTPGQGLQFLFEYFSETQRNKGNFPGRFSGRQFSNSRSEMNVSTLELGDSALYLCASSFIATHNEQFFGPGTRLTVL.

Concerning this clonotype itself: Being one base from a much bigger clone, this may be a read error. The V call is TRBV29-1, the J call TRBJ2-4, with D uncertain. Germline lookup yields CDR1 SQVTM and CDR2 ANQGSEA. The CDR3 is 14 residues long. The CDR3 DNA follows: TGCAGCGTTGACACCCACTCCGACGGCTATGGCTGCACCTTC. Protein sequence: CSVDTHSDGYGCTF.

This clonotype turned up a few times. A read error may account for a junction end that differs from germline. Here the CDR3 DNA reads TGTGCCACCAGTGAGGAGAGACAGGGGGCGTACGAGCAGTACTTC. Translating it yields CATSEERQGAYEQYF. The chain carries TRBV10-3 and TRBJ2-7; 10 bases are shared with TRBD1. The germline V gene encodes CDR1 ENHRY and CDR2 SYGVKD. The CDR3 is 15 amino acids.